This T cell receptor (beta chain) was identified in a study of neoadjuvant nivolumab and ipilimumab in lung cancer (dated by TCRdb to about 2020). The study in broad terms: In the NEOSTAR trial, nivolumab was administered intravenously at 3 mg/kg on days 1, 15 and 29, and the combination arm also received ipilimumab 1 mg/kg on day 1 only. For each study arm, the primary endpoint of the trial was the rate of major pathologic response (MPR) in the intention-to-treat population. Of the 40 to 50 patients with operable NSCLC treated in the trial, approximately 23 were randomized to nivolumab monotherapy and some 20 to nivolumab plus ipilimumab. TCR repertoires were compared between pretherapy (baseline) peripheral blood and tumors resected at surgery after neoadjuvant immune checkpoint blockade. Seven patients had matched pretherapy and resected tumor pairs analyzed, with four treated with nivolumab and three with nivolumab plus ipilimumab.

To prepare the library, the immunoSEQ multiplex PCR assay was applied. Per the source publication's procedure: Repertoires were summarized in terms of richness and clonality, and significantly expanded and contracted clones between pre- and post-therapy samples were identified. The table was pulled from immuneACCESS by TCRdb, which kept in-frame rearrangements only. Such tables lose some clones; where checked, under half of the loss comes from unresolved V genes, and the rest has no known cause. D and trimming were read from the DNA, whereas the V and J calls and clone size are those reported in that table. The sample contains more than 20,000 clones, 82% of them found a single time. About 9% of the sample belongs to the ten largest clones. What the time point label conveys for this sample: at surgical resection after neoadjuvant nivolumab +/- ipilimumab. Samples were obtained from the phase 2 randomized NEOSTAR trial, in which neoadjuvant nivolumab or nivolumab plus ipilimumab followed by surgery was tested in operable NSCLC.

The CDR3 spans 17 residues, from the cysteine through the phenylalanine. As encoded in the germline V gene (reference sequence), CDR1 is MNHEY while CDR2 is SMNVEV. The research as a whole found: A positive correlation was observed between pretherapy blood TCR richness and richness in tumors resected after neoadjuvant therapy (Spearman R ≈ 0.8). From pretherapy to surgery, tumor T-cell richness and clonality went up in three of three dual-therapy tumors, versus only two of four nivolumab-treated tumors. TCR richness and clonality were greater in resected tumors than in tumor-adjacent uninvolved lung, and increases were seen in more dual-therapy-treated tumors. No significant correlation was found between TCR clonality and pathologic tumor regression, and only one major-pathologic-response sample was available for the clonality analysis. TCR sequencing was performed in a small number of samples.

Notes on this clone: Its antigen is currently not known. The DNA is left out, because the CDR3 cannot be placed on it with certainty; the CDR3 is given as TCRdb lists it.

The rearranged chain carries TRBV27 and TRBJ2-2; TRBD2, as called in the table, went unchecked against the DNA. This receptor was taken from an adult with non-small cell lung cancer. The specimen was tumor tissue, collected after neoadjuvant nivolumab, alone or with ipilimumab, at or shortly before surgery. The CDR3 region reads CASSRPAVGEGIGEPFF.